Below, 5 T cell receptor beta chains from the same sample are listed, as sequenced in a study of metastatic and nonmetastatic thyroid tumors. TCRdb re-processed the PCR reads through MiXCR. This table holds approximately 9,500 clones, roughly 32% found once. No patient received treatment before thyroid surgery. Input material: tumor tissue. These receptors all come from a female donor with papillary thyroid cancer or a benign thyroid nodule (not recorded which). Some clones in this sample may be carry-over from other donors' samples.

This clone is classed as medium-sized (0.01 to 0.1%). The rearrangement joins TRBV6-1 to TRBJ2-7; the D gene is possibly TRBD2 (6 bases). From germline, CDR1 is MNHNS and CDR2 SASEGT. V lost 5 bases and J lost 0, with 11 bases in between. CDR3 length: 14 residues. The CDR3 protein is CASSRDLSSYEQYF. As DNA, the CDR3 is TGTGCCAGCAGTCGGGACTTAAGCTCCTACGAGCAGTACTTC.

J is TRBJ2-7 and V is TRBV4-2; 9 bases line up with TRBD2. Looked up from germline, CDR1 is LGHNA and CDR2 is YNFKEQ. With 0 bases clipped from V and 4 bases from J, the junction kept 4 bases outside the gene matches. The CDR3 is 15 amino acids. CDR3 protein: CASSQDMREGYEQYF. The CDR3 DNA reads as TGTGCCAGCAGCCAAGATATGCGGGAGGGTTACGAGCAGTACTTC.

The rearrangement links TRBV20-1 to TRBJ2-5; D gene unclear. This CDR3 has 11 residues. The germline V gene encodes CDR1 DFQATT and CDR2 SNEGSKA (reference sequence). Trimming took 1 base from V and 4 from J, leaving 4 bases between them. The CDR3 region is CSARAGETQYF. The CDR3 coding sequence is TGCAGTGCTAGAGCGGGAGAGACCCAGTACTTC.

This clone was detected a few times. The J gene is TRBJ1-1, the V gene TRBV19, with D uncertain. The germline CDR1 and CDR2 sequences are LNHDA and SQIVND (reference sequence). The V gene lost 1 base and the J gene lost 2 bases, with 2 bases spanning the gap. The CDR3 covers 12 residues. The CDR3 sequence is CASSIGNTEAFF. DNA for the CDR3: TGTGCCAGTAGTATAGGAAACACTGAAGCTTTCTTT.

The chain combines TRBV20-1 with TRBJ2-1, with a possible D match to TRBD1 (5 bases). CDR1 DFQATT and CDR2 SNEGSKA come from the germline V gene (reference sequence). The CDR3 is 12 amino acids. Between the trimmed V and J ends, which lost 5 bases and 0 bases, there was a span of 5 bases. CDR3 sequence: CSADSSYNEQFF. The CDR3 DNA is TGCAGTGCTGACAGCTCCTACAATGAGCAGTTCTTC.